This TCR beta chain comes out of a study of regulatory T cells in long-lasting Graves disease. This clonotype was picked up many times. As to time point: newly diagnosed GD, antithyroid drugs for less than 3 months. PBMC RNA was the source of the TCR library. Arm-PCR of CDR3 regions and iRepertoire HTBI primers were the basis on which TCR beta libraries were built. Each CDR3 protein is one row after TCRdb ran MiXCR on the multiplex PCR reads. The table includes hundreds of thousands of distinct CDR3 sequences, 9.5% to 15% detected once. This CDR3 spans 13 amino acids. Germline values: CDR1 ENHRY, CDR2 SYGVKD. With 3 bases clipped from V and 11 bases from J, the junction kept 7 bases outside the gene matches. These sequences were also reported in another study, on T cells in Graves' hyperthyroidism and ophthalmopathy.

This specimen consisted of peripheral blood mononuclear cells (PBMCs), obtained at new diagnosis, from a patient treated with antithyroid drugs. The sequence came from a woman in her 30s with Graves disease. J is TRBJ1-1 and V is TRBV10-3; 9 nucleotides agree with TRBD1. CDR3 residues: CAISEGRTGEAFF. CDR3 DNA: TGTGCCATCAGTGAAGGTAGGACAGGGGAGGCTTTCTTT.